Below are 9 T cell receptor beta chains sequenced from a single sample in a study of long-term antiretroviral therapy in people with HIV. The run of the v3.0 immunoSEQ assay was at survey level. TCRdb's copy holds only in-frame clones and misses some; the assay was immunoSEQ multiplex PCR. The data contain about 30,000 clones, 95% of them seen just once; the ten biggest clones take up approximately 8.8%. Here the sequenced sample was unsorted PBMCs, taken 5.3 years after starting antiretroviral therapy. The receptors shown here come from a man younger than 45 with HIV.

The chain links TRBV11-2 to TRBJ2-7; D is unresolved. From germline, CDR1 is SGHAT and CDR2 FQNNGV. V lost 5 bases and J 4 bases, leaving 9 bases between the germline ends. The CDR3 totals 12 residues. The DNA for the CDR3 is TGTGCCAGCAGCCACGTACCATACGAGCAGTACTTC. It encodes CASSHVPYEQYF.

By proportion, this clone is medium-sized. The chain couples TRBV6-1 to TRBJ2-3; D may match TRBD1 or TRBD2 (6 bases each). CDR1 and CDR2 from the germline V gene are MNHNS and SASEGT. Trimming stripped 6 bases from V and 6 bases from J, with 19 bases between. The CDR3 runs to 15 residues. The CDR3 sequence is CASSNPGGERDTQYF. In DNA form, the CDR3 reads TGTGCCAGCAGCAATCCCGGGGGCGAGAGGGATACGCAGTATTTT.

This chain joins TRBV7-3 and TRBJ2-1, with a tentative D call TRBD2 (5 bases). The V end was cut by 6 bases, the J end by 8 bases, with 11 bases between. This CDR3 is 12 amino acids long. In germline, CDR1 is SGHTA, CDR2 FQGTGA. CDR3 amino acids: CASSSGWDEQFF. The CDR3 coding sequence is TGTGCCAGCAGTTCGGGGTGGGATGAGCAGTTCTTC.

This sequence joins TRBV4-3 and TRBJ2-1, with TRBD2 as a possible D gene (6 bases). Trimming stripped 10 bases from V and 4 bases from J, with 17 bases between. CDR1 and CDR2 (germline): LGHNA, YSLEER. There are 14 residues in the CDR3. CDR3 DNA: TGCGCCAACCCGCCGGGACTCCCTTACAATGAGCAGTTCTTC. This codes for CANPPGLPYNEQFF.

CDR3 bases: TGCGCCAGCAGCTTGGGGTCAGCGAACACTGAAGCTTTCTTT. It specifies CASSLGSANTEAFF. The genes are TRBV5-1 and TRBJ1-1, with D hard to call. Germline lookup yields CDR1 SGHRS and CDR2 YFSETQ. Trimming removed 0 bases at V and 1 base at J, with 7 bases between. This CDR3 spans 14 amino acids.

The chain combines TRBV6-5 with TRBJ2-1, with 10 bases that match TRBD2. CDR1 and CDR2 from the germline V gene are MNHEY and SVGAGI. Germline trimming cut 1 base from V and 6 bases from J; bases unmatched to any gene: 6. The CDR3 runs 16 residues. The CDR3 reads CASSYFPAGGGNEQFF. Written as DNA, the CDR3 is TGTGCCAGCAGTTACTTCCCAGCGGGGGGGGGCAATGAGCAGTTCTTC.

The CDR3 sequence is CASRSTGVEKLFF. Written as DNA, the CDR3 is TGTGCCAGCCGGTCGACAGGGGTAGAAAAACTGTTTTTT. V gene TRBV27 combines with J gene TRBJ1-4; the match to TRBD1 covers 8 bases. This CDR3 has 13 residues. Germline V gives CDR1 MNHEY, CDR2 SMNVEV (reference sequence). The V gene end was trimmed by 8 bases and the J gene end by 8 bases; junction bases not matched to a gene: 7.

The chain uses TRBV10-3 and TRBJ2-3, with D possibly matching TRBD2 (5 bases). Germline V gene lookup returns CDR1 ENHRY and CDR2 SYGVKD. The CDR3 is made up of 16 amino acids. V was clipped by 2 bases and J by 3 bases, with 15 bases between them. The DNA of the CDR3 is TGTGCCATCAGTGAGGGGCCCCCGGGGTATACAGATACGCAGTATTTT. It codes for CAISEGPPGYTDTQYF.

V usage is TRBV5-1 and J usage is TRBJ2-7, with 7 bases matching TRBD2. The CDR3 spans 14 residues. Germline CDR1 reads SGHRS; CDR2 reads YFSETQ. After removal of 4 bases from V and 3 bases from J, the junction contained 7 bases not matched to a gene. CDR3: CASSAGPGGYEQYF. CDR3 DNA: TGCGCCAGCAGCGCGGGACCGGGGGGCTACGAGCAGTACTTC.